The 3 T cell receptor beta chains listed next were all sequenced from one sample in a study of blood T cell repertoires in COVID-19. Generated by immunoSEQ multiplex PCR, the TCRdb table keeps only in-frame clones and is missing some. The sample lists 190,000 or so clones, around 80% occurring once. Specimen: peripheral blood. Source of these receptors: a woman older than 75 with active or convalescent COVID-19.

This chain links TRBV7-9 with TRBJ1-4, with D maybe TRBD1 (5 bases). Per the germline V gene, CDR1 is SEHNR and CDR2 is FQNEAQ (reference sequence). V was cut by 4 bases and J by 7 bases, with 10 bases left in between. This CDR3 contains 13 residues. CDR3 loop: CASSSGFPEKLFF. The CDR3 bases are TGTGCCAGCAGCTCAGGGTTTCCTGAAAAACTGTTTTTT.

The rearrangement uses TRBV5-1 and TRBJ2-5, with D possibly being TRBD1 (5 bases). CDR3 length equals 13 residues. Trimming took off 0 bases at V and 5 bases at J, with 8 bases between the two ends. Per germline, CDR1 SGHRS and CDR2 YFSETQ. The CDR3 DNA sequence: TGCGCCAGCAGCTTGGTAGGGGCGGAGACCCAGTACTTC. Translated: CASSLVGAETQYF.

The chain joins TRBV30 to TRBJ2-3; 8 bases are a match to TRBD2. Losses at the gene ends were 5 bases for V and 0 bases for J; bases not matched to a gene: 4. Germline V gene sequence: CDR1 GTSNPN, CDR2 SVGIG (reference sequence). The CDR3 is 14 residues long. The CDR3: CAWGIAGSTDTQYF. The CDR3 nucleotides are TGTGCCTGGGGAATAGCGGGGAGCACAGATACGCAGTATTTT. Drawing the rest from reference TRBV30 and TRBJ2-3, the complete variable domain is SQTIHQWPATLVQPVGSPLSLECTVEGTSNPNLYWYRQAAGRGLQLLFYSVGIGQISSEVPQNLSASRPQDRQFILSSKKLLLSDSGFYLCAWGIAGSTDTQYFGPGTRLTVL.